This is a list of T cell receptor beta chains from one sample in a study of cytomegalovirus exposure and HLA in healthy donors. The data were produced by immunoSEQ multiplex PCR, yet TCRdb's version contains in-frame clones alone and is incomplete. The table includes some 130,000 clones, about 75% detected once. Sequencing input: PBMCs. The receptors come from a man aged 30-40 years in good health and CMV-seronegative. The CDR3 runs from the conserved cysteine through the conserved F or W. D genes are given only for firm matches. The size of a clone is reported for some rows only, either as once, few or many, or as a class for expanded clones.

J | D | V | size | length | CDR3 | DNA
TRBJ1-5 | NA | TRBV9 | NA | 15 | CASSEAAGLGQPQHF | TGTGCCAGCAGCGAGGCGGCAGGGCTCGGTCAGCCCCAGCATTTT
TRBJ2-5 | TRBD1 | TRBV2 | NA | 14 | CASSAQGAQETQYF | TGTGCCAGCAGTGCACAGGGGGCTCAAGAGACCCAGTACTTC
TRBJ2-2 | TRBD2 | TRBV27 | NA | 15 | CASTPGRTSIGELFF | TGTGCCAGCACCCCGGGGAGGACTAGCATCGGGGAGCTGTTTTTT
TRBJ2-1 | TRBD2 | TRBV28 | NA | 17 | CASSPLAGAPGYNEQFF | TGTGCCAGCAGTCCTTTAGCGGGAGCCCCGGGATACAATGAGCAGTTCTTC
TRBJ1-1 | NA | TRBV7-8 | NA | 14 | CASSPREGNTEAFF | TGTGCCAGCAGCCCCCGGGAAGGGAACACTGAAGCTTTCTTT
TRBJ2-7 | TRBD1 | TRBV7-9 | NA | 16 | CASSPGPGQGAREQYF | TGTGCCAGCAGCCCCGGCCCGGGACAGGGGGCGCGGGAGCAGTACTTC
TRBJ1-1 | NA | TRBV18 | NA | 14 | CASSPGQSNTEAFF | TGTGCCAGCTCACCGGGACAATCGAACACTGAAGCTTTCTTT
TRBJ2-1 | TRBD2 | TRBV11-2 | NA | 16 | CASSPPGLAGYNEQFF | TGTGCCAGCAGCCCACCGGGACTAGCGGGCTACAATGAGCAGTTCTTC
TRBJ2-1 | TRBD1 | TRBV7-6 | NA | 15 | CASSSGQGGVNEQFF | TGTGCCAGCAGCTCGGGACAGGGCGGCGTCAATGAGCAGTTCTTC
TRBJ1-3 | NA | TRBV15 | NA | 17 | CATSPRGADSLGNTIYF | TGTGCCACCAGCCCACGTGGGGCGGATTCCCTTGGAAACACCATATATTTT
TRBJ1-2 | NA | TRBV6-1 | few | 11 | CASSSLYGYTF | TGTGCCAGCAGTTCCCTCTATGGCTACACCTTC
TRBJ1-1 | TRBD1 | TRBV19 | many | 13 | CASSSDRGTEAFF | TGTGCCAGCAGTAGTGACAGGGGTACTGAAGCTTTCTTT
TRBJ2-5 | NA | TRBV5-1 | NA | 13 | CASSLSGKETQYF | TGCGCCAGCAGCTTGTCAGGGAAAGAGACCCAGTACTTC
TRBJ2-7 | NA | TRBV7-9 | NA | 12 | CASSSDSLRQYF | TGTGCCAGCAGCTCCGACAGCCTAAGGCAGTACTTC
TRBJ2-7 | TRBD2 | TRBV13 | NA | 15 | CASSLGFYSGGEQYF | TGTGCCAGCAGCTTAGGCTTTTATAGCGGGGGGGAGCAGTACTTC
TRBJ2-3 | TRBD2 | TRBV2 | NA | 15 | CANPSGQAHTDTQYF | TGTGCCAACCCTAGCGGGCAAGCCCACACAGATACGCAGTACTTT
TRBJ1-2 | TRBD1 | TRBV5-1 | NA | 17 | CASSLMAGGVVNYGYTF | TGCGCCAGCAGCTTAATGGCAGGGGGCGTCGTTAACTATGGCTACACCTTC
TRBJ2-1 | TRBD2 | TRBV5-1 | NA | 17 | CASSLVSSGRNLNEQFF | TGCGCCAGCAGCTTGGTGTCTAGCGGGAGGAACCTCAATGAGCAGTTCTTC
TRBJ2-2 | TRBD1 | TRBV28 | NA | 16 | CASSRGTRRTGGELFF | TGTGCCAGCAGCAGGGGGACCAGGCGAACTGGCGGGGAGCTGTTTTTT
TRBJ2-7 | TRBD1 | TRBV28 | NA | 14 | CASNSQGQGYEQYF | TGTGCCAGCAATTCTCAAGGACAGGGGTACGAGCAGTACTTC
TRBJ1-1 | NA | TRBV2 | NA | 16 | CASSDPGEGTGTEAFF | TGTGCCAGCAGTGATCCTGGGGAGGGCACGGGCACTGAAGCTTTCTTT
TRBJ1-5 | NA | TRBV25-1 | few | 14 | CASSEEGEGQPQHF | TGTGCCAGCAGTGAAGAAGGGGAGGGTCAGCCCCAGCATTTT
TRBJ2-3 | TRBD2 | TRBV6-1 | NA | 14 | CASRTGGGTDTQYF | TGTGCCAGCAGGACGGGGGGGGGCACAGATACGCAGTATTTT
TRBJ2-1 | NA | TRBV7-3 | NA | 14 | CASSLKPGHYEQFF | TGTGCCAGCAGCTTAAAACCAGGGCACTATGAGCAGTTCTTC